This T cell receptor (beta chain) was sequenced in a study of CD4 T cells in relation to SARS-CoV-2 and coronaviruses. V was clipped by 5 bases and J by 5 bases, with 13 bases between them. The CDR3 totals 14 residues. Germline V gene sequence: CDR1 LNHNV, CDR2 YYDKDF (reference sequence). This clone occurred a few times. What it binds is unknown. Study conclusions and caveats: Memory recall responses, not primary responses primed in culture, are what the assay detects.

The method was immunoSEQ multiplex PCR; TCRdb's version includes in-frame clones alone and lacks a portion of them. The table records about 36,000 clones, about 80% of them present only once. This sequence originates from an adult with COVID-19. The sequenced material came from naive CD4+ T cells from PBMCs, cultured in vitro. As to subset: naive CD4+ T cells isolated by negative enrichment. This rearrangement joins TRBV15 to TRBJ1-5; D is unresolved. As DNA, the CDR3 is TGTGCCACCAGCCGAGCCCGGGCCGATCAGCCCCAGCATTTT. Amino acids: CATSRARADQPQHF.